This T cell receptor (beta chain) was sequenced for a study of T cells in Graves' hyperthyroidism and ophthalmopathy. The CDR3 runs 15 residues. CDR1 and CDR2 from the germline V gene are MDHEN and SYDVKM. For Graves' hyperthyroidism to be stable, ophthalmopathy could not progress within 18 months. Any patient presenting with uncontrolled infection, other autoimmune disease, pregnancy or lactation was left out. Amplification of TCR beta CDR3 regions used RNA as the template. Researchers ran a first-round RT-PCR on the TCR CDR3 using the HTBI primer set. From the multiplex PCR reads, TCRdb called clonotypes with MiXCR, one entry per CDR3 protein. The sample has about 690,000 distinct CDR3 sequences, 17% seen once; the top ten hold 15%. Study results and limitations: A 13 V-J model separated ophthalmopathy from stable hyperthyroidism.

Comments on this clonotype: Its antigen is currently unknown.

This clonotype originated in a man aged 50-60 years with Graves' hyperthyroidism. The rearrangement links TRBV28 to TRBJ1-1, with 10 bases aligning to TRBD1. The assigned J gene may be wrong: the sequence end matches TRBJ2-2 better. Material: blood. CDR3 nucleotide sequence: TGTGCCAGCAGACAGACGACAGGGGGCCCTGGGAAGCTGTTTTTT. It encodes CASRQTTGGPGKLFF.